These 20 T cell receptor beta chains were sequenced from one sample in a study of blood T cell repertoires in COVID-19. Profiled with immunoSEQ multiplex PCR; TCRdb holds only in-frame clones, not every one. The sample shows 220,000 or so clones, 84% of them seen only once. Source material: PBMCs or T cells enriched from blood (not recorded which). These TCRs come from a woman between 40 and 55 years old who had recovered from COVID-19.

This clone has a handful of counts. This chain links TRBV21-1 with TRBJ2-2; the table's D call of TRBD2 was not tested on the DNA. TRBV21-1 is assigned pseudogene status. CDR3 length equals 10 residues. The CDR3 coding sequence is TGTGCCAGCATAACCGGGGAGCTGTTTTTT. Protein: CASITGELFF.

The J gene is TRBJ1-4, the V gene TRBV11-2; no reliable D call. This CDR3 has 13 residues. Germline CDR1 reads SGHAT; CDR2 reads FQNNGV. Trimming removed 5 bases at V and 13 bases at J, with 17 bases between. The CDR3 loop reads CASSIHPSGRLFF. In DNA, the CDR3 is TGTGCCAGCAGCATCCATCCCTCAGGCCGACTGTTTTTT.

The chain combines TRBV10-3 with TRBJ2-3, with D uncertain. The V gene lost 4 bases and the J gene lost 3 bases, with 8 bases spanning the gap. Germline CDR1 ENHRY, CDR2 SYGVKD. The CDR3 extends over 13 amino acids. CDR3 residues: CAISVLLTDTQYF. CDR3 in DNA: TGTGCCATCAGTGTTCTACTAACAGATACGCAGTATTTT.

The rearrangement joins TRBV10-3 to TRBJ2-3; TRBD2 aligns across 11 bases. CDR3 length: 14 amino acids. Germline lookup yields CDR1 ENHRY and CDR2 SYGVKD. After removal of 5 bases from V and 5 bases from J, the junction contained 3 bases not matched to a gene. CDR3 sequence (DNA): TGTGCCATCAGTTCACTAGCGGGAGAAGATACGCAGTATTTT. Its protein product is CAISSLAGEDTQYF.

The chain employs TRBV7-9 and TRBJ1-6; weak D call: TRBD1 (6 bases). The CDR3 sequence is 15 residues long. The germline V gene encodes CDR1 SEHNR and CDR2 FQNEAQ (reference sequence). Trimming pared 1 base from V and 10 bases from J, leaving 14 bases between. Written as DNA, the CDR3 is TGTGCCAGCAGCTTAGATGCGGGGGGCTGGTCACCCCTCCACTTT. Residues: CASSLDAGGWSPLHF.

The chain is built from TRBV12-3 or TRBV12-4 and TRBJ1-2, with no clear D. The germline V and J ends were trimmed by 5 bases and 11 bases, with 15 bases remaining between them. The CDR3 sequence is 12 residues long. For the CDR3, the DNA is TGTGCCAGCAGTCCCAGATCGAAAGCGTACACCTTC. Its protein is CASSPRSKAYTF.

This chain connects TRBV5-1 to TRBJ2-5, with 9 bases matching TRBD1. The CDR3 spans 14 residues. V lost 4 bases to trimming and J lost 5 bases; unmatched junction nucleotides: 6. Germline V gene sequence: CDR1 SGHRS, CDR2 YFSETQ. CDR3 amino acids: CASSVLDRGETQYF. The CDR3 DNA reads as TGCGCCAGCAGCGTCCTCGACAGGGGGGAGACCCAGTACTTC.

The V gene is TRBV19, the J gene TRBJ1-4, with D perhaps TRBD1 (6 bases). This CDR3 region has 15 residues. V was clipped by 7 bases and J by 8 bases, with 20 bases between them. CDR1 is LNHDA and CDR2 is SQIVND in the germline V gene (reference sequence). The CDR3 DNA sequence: TGTGCCAGTACCCCACCGGGGGGGGGCGGAGAAAAACTGTTTTTT. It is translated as CASTPPGGGGEKLFF.

CDR3 sequence: CSASTGFTYEQYF. CDR3 DNA sequence: TGCAGTGCTAGTACAGGGTTTACCTACGAGCAGTACTTC. V gene TRBV20-1 combines with J gene TRBJ2-7; TRBD1 might be the D (6 bases). V lost 3 bases to trimming and J lost 2 bases, with 11 bases between them. The CDR3 loop spans 13 amino acids. Per the germline V gene, CDR1 is DFQATT and CDR2 is SNEGSKA (reference sequence).

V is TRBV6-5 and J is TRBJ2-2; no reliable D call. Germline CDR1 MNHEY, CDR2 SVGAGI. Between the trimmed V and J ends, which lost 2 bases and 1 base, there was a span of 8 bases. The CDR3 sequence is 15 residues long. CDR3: CASSYDGRNTGELFF. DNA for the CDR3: TGTGCCAGCAGTTACGATGGTAGGAACACCGGGGAGCTGTTTTTT.

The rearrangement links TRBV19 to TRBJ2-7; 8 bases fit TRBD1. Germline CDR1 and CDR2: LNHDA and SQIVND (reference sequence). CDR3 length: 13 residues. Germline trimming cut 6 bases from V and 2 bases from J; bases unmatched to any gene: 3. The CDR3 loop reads CASSTTGAYEQYV. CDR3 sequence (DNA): TGTGCCAGTAGCACGACAGGGGCCTACGAGCAGTACGTC.

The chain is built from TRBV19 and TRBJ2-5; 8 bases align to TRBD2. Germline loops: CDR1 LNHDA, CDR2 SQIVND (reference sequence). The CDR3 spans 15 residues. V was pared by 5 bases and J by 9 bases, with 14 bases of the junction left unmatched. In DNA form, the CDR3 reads TGTGCCAGTAGTCCCGACTCTAGCGGGCGGCCGGCCCAGTACTTC. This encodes CASSPDSSGRPAQYF.

The CDR3 sequence: CASSLDRDEGYTF. Written as DNA, the CDR3 is TGTGCCAGTAGTTTGGACAGGGACGAGGGCTACACCTTC. The chain joins TRBV19 to TRBJ1-2, with 8 positions matching TRBD1. With V trimmed by 5 bases and J by 8 bases, 7 bases remained unmatched. From germline, CDR1 is LNHDA and CDR2 SQIVND (reference sequence). The CDR3 extends over 13 amino acids.

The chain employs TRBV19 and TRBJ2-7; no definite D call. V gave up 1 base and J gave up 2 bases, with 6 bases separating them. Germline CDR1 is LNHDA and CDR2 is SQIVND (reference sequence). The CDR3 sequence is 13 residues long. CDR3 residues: CASSIGNTYEQYF. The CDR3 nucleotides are TGTGCCAGTAGTATAGGAAACACCTACGAGCAGTACTTC.

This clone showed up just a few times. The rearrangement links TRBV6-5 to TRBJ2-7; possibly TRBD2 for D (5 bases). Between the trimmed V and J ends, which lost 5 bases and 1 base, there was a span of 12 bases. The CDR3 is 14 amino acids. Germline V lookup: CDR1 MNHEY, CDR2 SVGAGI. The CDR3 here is CASSLRGRSYEQYF. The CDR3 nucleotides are TGTGCCAGCAGTCTACGGGGAAGGTCCTACGAGCAGTACTTC.

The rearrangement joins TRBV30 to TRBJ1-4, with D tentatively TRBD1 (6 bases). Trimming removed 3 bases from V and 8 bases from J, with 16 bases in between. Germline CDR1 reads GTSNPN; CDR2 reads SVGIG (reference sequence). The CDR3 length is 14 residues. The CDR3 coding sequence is TGTGCCTGGAGGTCAAAGGGGCAGGGGGAAAAACTGTTTTTT. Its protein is CAWRSKGQGEKLFF.

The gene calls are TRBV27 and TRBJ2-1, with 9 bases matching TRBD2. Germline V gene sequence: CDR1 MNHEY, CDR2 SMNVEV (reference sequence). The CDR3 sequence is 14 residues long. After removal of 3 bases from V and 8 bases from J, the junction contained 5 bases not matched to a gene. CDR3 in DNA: TGTGCCAGCAGTTTCCGGCGGGAGGGGGATGAGCAGTTCTTC. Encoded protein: CASSFRREGDEQFF.

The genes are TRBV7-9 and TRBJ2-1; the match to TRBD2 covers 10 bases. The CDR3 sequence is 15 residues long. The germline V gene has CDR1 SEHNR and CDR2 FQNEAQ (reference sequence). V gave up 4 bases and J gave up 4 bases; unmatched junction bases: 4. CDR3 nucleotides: TGTGCCAGCAGCTCTAGCGGGAGAGAATACAATGAGCAGTTCTTC. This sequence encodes CASSSSGREYNEQFF.

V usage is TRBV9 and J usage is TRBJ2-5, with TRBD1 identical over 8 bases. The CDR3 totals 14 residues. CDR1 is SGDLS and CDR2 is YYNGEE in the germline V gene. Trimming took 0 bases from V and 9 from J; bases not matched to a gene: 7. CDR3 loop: CASSVGSGQGSQYF. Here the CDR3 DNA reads TGTGCCAGCAGCGTAGGGAGCGGACAGGGATCCCAGTACTTC.

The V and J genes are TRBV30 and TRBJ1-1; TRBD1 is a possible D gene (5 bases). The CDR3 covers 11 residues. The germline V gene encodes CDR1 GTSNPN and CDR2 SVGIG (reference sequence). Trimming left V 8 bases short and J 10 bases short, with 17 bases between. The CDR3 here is CAGARAGGAFF. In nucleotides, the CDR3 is TGTGCCGGGGCCAGGGCCGGGGGAGCTTTCTTT.